The 27 T cell receptor beta chains reported below all come from one sample, sequenced in a study of CD8+CD57+ T cells in acquired aplastic anemia. Both TCR beta VDJ combination and CDR3 sequence profiling were carried out. Genomic DNA was the template for this profiling. TCRdb analysed the reads with MiXCR anew, one entry per CDR3 protein. The sample shows roughly 170,000 distinct CDR3 sequences, about 50% of them seen only once. The sequenced patients had an expansion of CD8+CD57+ cells seen by flow cytometry. Sequenced: sorted CD4+, CD8+, or CD8+CD57+ T cells (not recorded which) from PBMCs. These TCRs come from a human donor with aplastic anemia.

This clonotype was recorded many times. The CDR3: CATSTGGNSPLHF. In nucleotides, the CDR3 is TGTGCCACCAGTACAGGGGGTAATTCACCCCTCCACTTT. The gene calls are TRBV15 and TRBJ1-6; 8 bases line up with TRBD1. The CDR3 totals 13 residues. Germline CDR1 and CDR2: LNHNV and YYDKDF (reference sequence). V trimming: 6 bases; J trimming: 6 bases; junction bases outside the gene matches: 1.

This clonotype was counted only a few times. This may be a read error: a much more frequent sequence differs by one nucleotide. This chain uses TRBV2 with TRBJ1-5; tentatively, D is TRBD1 (5 bases). CDR1 and CDR2 from the germline V gene are SNHLY and FYNNEI. The CDR3 consists of 14 residues. V was cut by 6 bases and J by 2 bases, with 11 bases left in between. The CDR3 region has the DNA TGTGCCAGCAGGGAACAGGAAGGCAATCAGCCCCAGCATTTT. This encodes CASREQEGNQPQHF.

This sequence joins TRBV2 and TRBJ2-7; TRBD2 matches 10 bases. Judging by the DNA end, TRBJ2-5 fits better; the J call may be wrong. The germline gives CDR1 SNHLY, CDR2 FYNNEI. The CDR3 consists of 14 residues. The CDR3 coding sequence is TGTGCCAGCTCTAGCGGGAGATCACAAGAGACCCAGTACTTC. Protein product: CASSSGRSQETQYF.

This rearrangement joins TRBV20-1 to TRBJ2-7; TRBD2 might be the D (5 bases). Germline CDR1 DFQATT, CDR2 SNEGSKA (reference sequence). Trimming removed 3 bases from V and 0 bases from J, with 15 bases in between. The length of the CDR3 is 15 residues. The CDR3 spells CSASYRGVSSYEQYF. In DNA, the CDR3 is TGCAGTGCTAGTTACCGGGGAGTCAGCTCCTACGAGCAGTACTTC.

The rearrangement uses TRBV24-1 and TRBJ2-7, with 7 bases matching TRBD1. V was pared by 2 bases and J by 2 bases, with 2 bases of the junction left unmatched. This CDR3 is 14 amino acids long. The V gene's germline CDR1 is KGHDR and CDR2 SFDVKD. The CDR3 spells CATSDSDRAYEQYF. The DNA of the CDR3 is TGTGCCACCAGTGATTCTGACAGGGCCTACGAGCAGTACTTC.

This chain joins TRBV19 and TRBJ2-2, with 15 bases lining up with TRBD2. CDR1 and CDR2 from the germline V gene are LNHDA and SQIVND (reference sequence). This CDR3 comprises 14 residues. J gave up 8 bases and V 8 bases, and 3 bases lay outside the gene matches. The CDR3 is CASGTSGGPGELFF. The CDR3 nucleotides are TGTGCCAGTGGGACTAGCGGGGGGCCGGGGGAGCTGTTTTTT. The complete variable domain, with remaining parts taken from reference TRBV19 and TRBJ2-2, reads DGGITQSPKYLFRKEGQNVTLSCEQNLNHDAMYWYRQDPGQGLRLIYYSQIVNDFQKGDIAEGYSVSREKKESFPLTVTSAQKNPTAFYLCASGTSGGPGELFFGEGSRLTVL.

This clonotype has more than one count but fewer than ten. The V gene is TRBV29-1, the J gene TRBJ1-1; D call uncertain. Between the trimmed V and J ends, which lost 7 bases and 5 bases, there was a span of 8 bases. The CDR3 spans 10 residues. Germline V gene data show CDR1 as SQVTM and CDR2 as ANQGSEA. CDR3 in amino acids: CSAIVTEAFF. As DNA, the CDR3 is TGCAGCGCCATAGTAACTGAAGCTTTCTTT.

This clonotype appeared many times. The rearrangement joins TRBV6-4 to TRBJ2-6; TRBD1 aligns across 7 bases. Germline CDR1 reads MRHNA; CDR2 reads SNTAGT. The CDR3 spans 15 residues. V was clipped by 4 bases and J by 4 bases; unmatched bases: 4. Here the CDR3 reads CASSGTGAGANVLTF. CDR3 nucleotide sequence: TGTGCCAGCAGTGGGACAGGAGCAGGGGCCAACGTCCTGACTTTC.

This rearrangement joins TRBV10-3 to TRBJ2-3; D perhaps matches TRBD1 (5 bases). Germline loops: CDR1 ENHRY, CDR2 SYGVKD. The V gene lost 4 bases and the J gene lost 0 bases, with 11 bases spanning the gap. This CDR3 is 15 amino acids long. The CDR3 is CAISASTASTDTQYF. As DNA, the CDR3 is TGTGCCATCAGTGCGTCGACAGCTAGCACAGATACGCAGTATTTT.

The DNA of the CDR3 is TGTGCCACCAGCAGAGACCGGGGGACAACCTCCTACGAGCAGTACTTC. Amino acid sequence: CATSRDRGTTSYEQYF. The V gene is TRBV15, the J gene TRBJ2-7, with D tentatively TRBD1 or TRBD2 (6 bases each). Germline CDR1 is LNHNV and CDR2 is YYDKDF (reference sequence). The CDR3 length is 16 residues. Trimming removed 0 bases from V and 0 bases from J, with 12 bases in between.

This clonotype was detected many times. This sequence joins TRBV6-6 and TRBJ2-3; no firm D call. V was cut by 6 bases and J by 2 bases, with 3 bases left in between. Germline V CDR1 and CDR2: MNHNY, SVGAGI (reference sequence). This CDR3 is 11 amino acids long. The CDR3 DNA sequence: TGTGCCAGCAGGAACACAGATACGCAGTATTTT. This sequence encodes CASRNTDTQYF.

V gene TRBV19 combines with J gene TRBJ2-7, with 8 bases lining up with TRBD2. After removal of 10 bases from V and 3 bases from J, the junction contained 8 bases not matched to a gene. Germline V CDR1 and CDR2: LNHDA, SQIVND (reference sequence). The CDR3 is 13 amino acids. CDR3 residues: CATPRGGDYEQYF. The CDR3 DNA sequence: TGTGCCACGCCTCGGGGGGGGGACTACGAGCAGTACTTC.

This clonotype was recorded at least ten times. The chain links TRBV4-1 to TRBJ1-2; D unclear. The germline V gene encodes CDR1 MGHRA and CDR2 YSYEKL. The CDR3 is 17 amino acids. V gave up 0 bases and J gave up 5 bases, with 19 bases separating them. CDR3 nucleotide sequence: TGCGCCAGCAGCCAAGATCCCTGGACGGAGAGCCCATATGGCTACACCTTC. This gives the protein CASSQDPWTESPYGYTF.

The V call is TRBV25-1, the J call TRBJ1-2, with 8 bases lining up with TRBD1. J was trimmed by 4 bases and V by 1 base; bases with no gene match: 8. The CDR3 totals 16 residues. Looked up from germline, CDR1 is MGHDK and CDR2 is SYGVNS. The CDR3 nucleotides are TGTGCCAGCAGTGAATCGGGTAGGACAGGGACCTATGGCTACACCTTC. Its protein product is CASSESGRTGTYGYTF.

This clonotype was counted many times. The rearrangement uses TRBV10-1 and TRBJ2-2, with D maybe TRBD2 (5 bases). The CDR3 contains 12 residues. In germline, CDR1 is WNHNN, CDR2 SYGVQD (reference sequence). The V and J ends lost 7 bases and 5 bases respectively, with 8 bases between them. CDR3 sequence (DNA): TGCGCCAGCACAAGAGGGACCGGGGAGCTGTTTTTT. Protein: CASTRGTGELFF.

The rearrangement uses TRBV7-2 and TRBJ1-6; unclear D gene. Trimming shortened V by 10 bases and J by 9 bases, and 22 bases separated the two germline ends. CDR3 length equals 15 residues. The germline V gene encodes CDR1 SGHTA and CDR2 FQGNSA. This CDR3 reads CAISLSSPLGSPLHF. The DNA of the CDR3 is TGTGCCATCAGTTTGTCCAGCCCATTAGGTTCACCCCTCCACTTT.

The chain combines TRBV24-1 with TRBJ1-6; 9 nucleotides align to TRBD1. The CDR3 runs 17 residues. The junction had 10 bases not matched to a gene; V was cut back by 4 bases and J by 7 bases. The germline CDR1 and CDR2 sequences are KGHDR and SFDVKD. CDR3 coding DNA: TGTGCCACCAGTGACTCGACTCCCGGGACAGGGAATTCACCCCTCCACTTT. Residues: CATSDSTPGTGNSPLHF.

J is TRBJ2-7 and V is TRBV14, with TRBD2 matching 14 bases. Trimming took 4 bases from V and 2 from J; bases not matched to a gene: 1. Germline CDR1 SGHDN, CDR2 FVKESK. The CDR3 consists of 15 residues. The CDR3 DNA reads as TGTGCCAGCAGCCTGGGACTAGCGGGGGCCTACGAGCAGTACTTC. Protein: CASSLGLAGAYEQYF.

This clonotype appeared once. This sequence may be a read error, since a much larger clone differs from it by one base. CDR3 in DNA: TGTGCTAGTGGTTTATTTTGTGGAAACACCATATATTTT. This codes for CASGLFCGNTIYF. The rearrangement joins TRBV12-5 to TRBJ1-3; D is uncertain. The germline CDR1 and CDR2 sequences are LGHNT and FRNRAP. The ends were cut back, 3 bases at V and 3 bases at J, with 6 bases in the middle. The CDR3 length is 13 residues.

This clonotype was seen repeatedly, ten times or more. The J gene is TRBJ1-5, the V gene TRBV2; 8 bases line up with TRBD1. There are 15 residues in the CDR3. V was clipped by 6 bases and J by 0 bases; unmatched bases: 4. The germline V gene has CDR1 SNHLY and CDR2 FYNNEI. The DNA of the CDR3 is TGTGCCAGCAGAACCGGGACAGGTAGCAATCAGCCCCAGCATTTT. Protein: CASRTGTGSNQPQHF.

Ten or more counts support this clonotype. The chain joins TRBV6-1 to TRBJ2-7; possible D gene TRBD2, 6 bases. Looked up from germline, CDR1 is MNHNS and CDR2 is SASEGT. This CDR3 region has 15 residues. The V gene lost 5 bases and the J gene lost 7 bases, with 21 bases spanning the gap. CDR3 DNA sequence: TGTGCCAGCAGTTCCTACGGGACTCTTGGGAAGGAGCAGTACTTC. Translation gives CASSSYGTLGKEQYF.

This clonotype has a count of ten or more. This chain uses TRBV4-2 with TRBJ2-7; 7 bases line up with TRBD2. CDR3 length equals 15 residues. V gave up 1 base and J gave up 3 bases; unmatched junction bases: 6. Germline assignment: CDR1 LGHNA and CDR2 YNFKEQ. Here the CDR3 reads CASSQGGGVGYEQYF. The CDR3 DNA sequence: TGTGCCAGCAGCCAAGGGGGGGGGGTCGGCTACGAGCAGTACTTC.

The chain uses TRBV24-1 and TRBJ2-7; D is perhaps TRBD1 or TRBD2 (7 bases each). V dropped 10 bases and J dropped 6 bases, with 15 bases sitting between them. The CDR3 consists of 12 residues. CDR1 and CDR2 from the germline V gene are KGHDR and SFDVKD. The DNA of the CDR3 is TGTGCCACGCAACAGGGGAGGGGCGAGCAGTACTTC. This translates into CATQQGRGEQYF.

This chain uses TRBV19 with TRBJ2-7; unclear D gene. V was cut by 4 bases and J by 7 bases, with 14 bases left in between. There are 13 residues in the CDR3. Per germline, CDR1 LNHDA and CDR2 SQIVND (reference sequence). CDR3 bases: TGTGCCAGTAGTAATGGAGAACGGTTGGAGCAGTACTTC. This encodes CASSNGERLEQYF.

The V gene is TRBV6-5, the J gene TRBJ1-1; tentatively, D is TRBD1 (5 bases). The V end was cut by 0 bases, the J end by 4 bases, with 12 bases between. This CDR3 has 15 amino acids. CDR1 is MNHEY, CDR2 SVGAGI, per germline. The CDR3 bases are TGTGCCAGCAGTTACTCCCGGGCAGGGCTCACTGAAGCTTTCTTT. This translates into CASSYSRAGLTEAFF.

This chain uses TRBV5-1 with TRBJ2-3; TRBD2 matches 8 bases. The germline V gene has CDR1 SGHRS and CDR2 YFSETQ. CDR3 length: 17 residues. The J segment lost 2 bases and the V segment lost 0 bases, leaving 8 bases of the junction unmatched. DNA of the CDR3: TGCGCCAGCAGCTTGGCCTTACTAGCGGTAGACACAGATACGCAGTATTTT. Translated: CASSLALLAVDTDTQYF.

This clonotype was found a few times. CDR3 protein: CASSTGDSLRGGYTF. CDR3 sequence (DNA): TGTGCCAGCAGTACAGGCGACAGCCTGAGGGGAGGCTACACCTTC. V gene TRBV28 combines with J gene TRBJ1-2, with D possibly matching TRBD1 (5 bases). The V and J ends lost 5 bases and 8 bases respectively, with 21 bases between them. The CDR3 spans 15 residues. Germline loops: CDR1 MDHEN, CDR2 SYDVKM.